This T cell receptor (beta chain) is drawn from a study of blood T cell repertoires in COVID-19. Clones were sequenced by immunoSEQ multiplex PCR, and TCRdb holds only the in-frame ones, with some missing. This table has some 200,000 clones, roughly 82% appearing once. Living in about two dozen US areas, the participants were between about 18 and 100 years of age. The V gene's germline CDR1 is SGDLS and CDR2 YYNGEE. The CDR3 runs 17 residues. Losses at the gene ends were 0 bases for V and 6 bases for J; bases not matched to a gene: 9. The origin of this receptor is a woman aged 60-70 years with acute COVID-19. J is TRBJ1-4 and V is TRBV9; 9 nucleotides align to TRBD1. Specimen: PBMCs or T cells enriched from blood (not recorded which). This chain's CDR3 is CASSVVDETGGHEKLFF. The CDR3 DNA reads TGTGCCAGCAGCGTAGTAGACGAGACAGGGGGACATGAAAAACTGTTTTTT.